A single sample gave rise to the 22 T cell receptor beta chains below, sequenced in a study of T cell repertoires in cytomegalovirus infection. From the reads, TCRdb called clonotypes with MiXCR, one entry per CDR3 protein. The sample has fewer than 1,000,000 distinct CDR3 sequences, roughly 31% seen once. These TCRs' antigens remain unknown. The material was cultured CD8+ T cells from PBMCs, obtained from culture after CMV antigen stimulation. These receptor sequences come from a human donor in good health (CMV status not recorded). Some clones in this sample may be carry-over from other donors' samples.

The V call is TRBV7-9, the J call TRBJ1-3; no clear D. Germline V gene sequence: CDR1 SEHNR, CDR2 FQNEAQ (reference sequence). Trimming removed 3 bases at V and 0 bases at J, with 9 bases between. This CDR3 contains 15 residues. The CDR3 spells CASSFRPYSGNTIYF. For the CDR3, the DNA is TGTGCCAGCAGCTTTCGACCCTACTCTGGAAACACCATATATTTT.

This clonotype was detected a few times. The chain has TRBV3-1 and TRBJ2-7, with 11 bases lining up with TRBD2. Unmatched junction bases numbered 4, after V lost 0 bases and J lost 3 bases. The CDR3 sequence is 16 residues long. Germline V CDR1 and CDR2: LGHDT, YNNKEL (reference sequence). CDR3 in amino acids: CASSQDELAGGYEQYF. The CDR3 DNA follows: TGTGCCAGCAGCCAAGATGAGCTAGCGGGGGGCTACGAGCAGTACTTC.

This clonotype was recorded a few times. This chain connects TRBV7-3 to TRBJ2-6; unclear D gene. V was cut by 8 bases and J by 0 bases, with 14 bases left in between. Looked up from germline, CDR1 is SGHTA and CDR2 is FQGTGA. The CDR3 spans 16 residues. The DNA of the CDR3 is TGTGCCAGCGGTACACCGTGGGGCTCTGGGGCCAACGTCCTGACTTTC. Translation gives CASGTPWGSGANVLTF.

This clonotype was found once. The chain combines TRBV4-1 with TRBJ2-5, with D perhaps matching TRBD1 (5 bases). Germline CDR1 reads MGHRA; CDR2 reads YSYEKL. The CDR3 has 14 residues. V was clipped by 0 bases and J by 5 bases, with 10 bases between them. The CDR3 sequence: CASSQDDSMETQYF. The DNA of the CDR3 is TGCGCCAGCAGCCAAGATGACAGTATGGAGACCCAGTACTTC.

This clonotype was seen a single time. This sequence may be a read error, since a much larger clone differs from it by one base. The CDR3 region is CASSPRDRGANRPQHF. The CDR3 region has the DNA TGTGCCAGCAGCCCCCGGGACAGGGGAGCCAACCGGCCCCAGCATTTT. The rearrangement joins TRBV7-2 to TRBJ1-5; 10 nucleotides match TRBD1. Germline V gene lookup returns CDR1 SGHTA and CDR2 FQGNSA. The CDR3 runs 16 residues. Trimming took 5 bases from V and 9 from J; bases not matched to a gene: 13.

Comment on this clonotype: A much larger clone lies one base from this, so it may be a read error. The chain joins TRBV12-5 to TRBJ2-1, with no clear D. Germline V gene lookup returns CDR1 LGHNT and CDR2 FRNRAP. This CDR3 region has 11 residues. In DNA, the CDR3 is TGTGTTAGTGGTTTGATCAATGAGCAGTTCTTC. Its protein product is CVSGLINEQFF.

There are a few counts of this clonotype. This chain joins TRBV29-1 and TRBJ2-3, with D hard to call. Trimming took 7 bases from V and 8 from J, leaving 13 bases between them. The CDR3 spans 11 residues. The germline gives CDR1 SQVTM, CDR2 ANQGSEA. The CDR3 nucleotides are TGCAGCGCCCTGCCCGGCGGTACGCAGTATTTT. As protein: CSALPGGTQYF.

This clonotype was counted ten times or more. CDR3 DNA: TGTGCCAGCAGCTTAGTGGGGAGCTATAGCAATCAGCCCCAGCATTTT. Translating gives CASSLVGSYSNQPQHF. The chain is built from TRBV7-8 and TRBJ1-5; D remains unclear. Germline V lookup: CDR1 SGHVS, CDR2 FQNEAQ. V gave up 1 base and J gave up 0 bases, with 10 bases separating them. This CDR3 contains 16 residues.

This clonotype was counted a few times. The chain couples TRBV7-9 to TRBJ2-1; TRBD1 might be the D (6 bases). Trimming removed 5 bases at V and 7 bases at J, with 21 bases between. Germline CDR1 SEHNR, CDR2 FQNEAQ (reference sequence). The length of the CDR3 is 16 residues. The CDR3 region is CASSHRTGMGRNEQFF. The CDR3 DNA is TGTGCCAGCAGCCATCGAACAGGGATGGGGAGAAATGAGCAGTTCTTC.

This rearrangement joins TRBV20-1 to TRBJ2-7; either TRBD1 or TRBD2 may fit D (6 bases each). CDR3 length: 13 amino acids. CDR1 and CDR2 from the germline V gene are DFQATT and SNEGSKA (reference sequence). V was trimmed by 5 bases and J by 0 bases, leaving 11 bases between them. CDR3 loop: CSAGGGVSYEQYV. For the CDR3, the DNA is TGCAGTGCTGGAGGGGGTGTCTCCTACGAGCAGTACGTC.

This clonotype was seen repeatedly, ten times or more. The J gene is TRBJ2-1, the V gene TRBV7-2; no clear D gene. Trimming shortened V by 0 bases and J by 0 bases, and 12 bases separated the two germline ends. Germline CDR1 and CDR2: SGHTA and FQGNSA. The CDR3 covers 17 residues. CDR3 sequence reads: CASSLALWADSYNEQFF. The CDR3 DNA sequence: TGTGCCAGCAGCTTAGCGCTTTGGGCAGACTCCTACAATGAGCAGTTCTTC. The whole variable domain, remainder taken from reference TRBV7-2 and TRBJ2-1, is GAGVSQSPSNKVTEKGKDVELRCDPISGHTALYWYRQSLGQGLEFLIYFQGNSAPDKSGLPSDRFSAERTGGSVSTLTIQRTQQEDSAVYLCASSLALWADSYNEQFFGPGTRLTVL.

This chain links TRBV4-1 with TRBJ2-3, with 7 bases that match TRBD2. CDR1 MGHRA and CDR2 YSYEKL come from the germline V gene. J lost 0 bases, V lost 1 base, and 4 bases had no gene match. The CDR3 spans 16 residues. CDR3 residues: CASSQASGCSTDTQYF. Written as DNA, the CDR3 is TGCGCCAGCAGCCAAGCTAGCGGTTGTAGCACAGATACGCAGTATTTT.

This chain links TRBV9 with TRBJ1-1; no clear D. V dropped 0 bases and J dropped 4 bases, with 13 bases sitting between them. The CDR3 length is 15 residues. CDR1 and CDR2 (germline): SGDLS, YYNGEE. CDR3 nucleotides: TGTGCCAGCAGCGTAGGCTCCCGGGCCGGCACTGAAGCTTTCTTT. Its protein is CASSVGSRAGTEAFF.

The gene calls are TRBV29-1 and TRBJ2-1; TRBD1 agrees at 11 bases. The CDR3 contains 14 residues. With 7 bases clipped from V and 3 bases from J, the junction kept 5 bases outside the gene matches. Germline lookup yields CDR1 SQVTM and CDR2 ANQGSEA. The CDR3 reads CSAPDRGLYNEQFF. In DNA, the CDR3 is TGCAGCGCACCGGACAGGGGGCTCTACAATGAGCAGTTCTTC.

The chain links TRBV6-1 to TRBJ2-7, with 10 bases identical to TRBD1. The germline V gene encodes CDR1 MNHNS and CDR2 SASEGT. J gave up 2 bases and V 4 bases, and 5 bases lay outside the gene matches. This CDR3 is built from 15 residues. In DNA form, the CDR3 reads TGTGCCAGCAGTGGGGGACAGGGGAAGGCCTACGAGCAGTACTTC. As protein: CASSGGQGKAYEQYF.

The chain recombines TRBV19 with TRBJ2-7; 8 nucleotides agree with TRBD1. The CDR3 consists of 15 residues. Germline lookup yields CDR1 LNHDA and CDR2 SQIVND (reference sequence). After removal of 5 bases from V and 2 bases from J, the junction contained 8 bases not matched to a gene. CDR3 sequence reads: CASSPGQDLTYEQYF. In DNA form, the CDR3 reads TGTGCCAGTAGTCCGGGACAGGATCTCACCTACGAGCAGTACTTC.

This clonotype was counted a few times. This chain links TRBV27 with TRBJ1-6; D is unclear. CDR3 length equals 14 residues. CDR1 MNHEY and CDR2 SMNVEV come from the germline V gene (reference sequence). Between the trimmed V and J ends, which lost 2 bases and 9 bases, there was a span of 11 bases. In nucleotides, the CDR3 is TGTGCCAGCAGTTTACAAGGAGTGAGTTCACCCCTCCACTTT. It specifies CASSLQGVSSPLHF.

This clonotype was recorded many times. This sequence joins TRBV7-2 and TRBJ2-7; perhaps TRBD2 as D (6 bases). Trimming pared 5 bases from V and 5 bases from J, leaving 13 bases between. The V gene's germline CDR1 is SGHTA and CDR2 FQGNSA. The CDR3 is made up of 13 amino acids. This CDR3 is CASSLLGTHEQYF. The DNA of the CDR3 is TGTGCCAGCAGCCTTCTCGGGACTCACGAGCAGTACTTC.

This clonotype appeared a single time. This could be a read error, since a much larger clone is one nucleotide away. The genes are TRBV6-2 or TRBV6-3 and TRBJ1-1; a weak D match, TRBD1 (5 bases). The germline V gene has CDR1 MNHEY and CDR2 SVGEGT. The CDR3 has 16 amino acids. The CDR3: CASSYSLTSGNTEALF. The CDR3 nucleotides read TGTGCCAGCAGTTACAGCCTTACGTCAGGGAACACTGAAGCTTTGTTT.

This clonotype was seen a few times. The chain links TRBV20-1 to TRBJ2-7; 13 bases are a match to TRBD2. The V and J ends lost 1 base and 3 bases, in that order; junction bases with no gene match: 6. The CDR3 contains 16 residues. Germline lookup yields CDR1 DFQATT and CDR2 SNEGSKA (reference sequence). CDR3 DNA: TGCAGTGCTAGAGGGGGACTAGCGGGGCCCAACTACGAGCAGTACTTC. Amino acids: CSARGGLAGPNYEQYF.

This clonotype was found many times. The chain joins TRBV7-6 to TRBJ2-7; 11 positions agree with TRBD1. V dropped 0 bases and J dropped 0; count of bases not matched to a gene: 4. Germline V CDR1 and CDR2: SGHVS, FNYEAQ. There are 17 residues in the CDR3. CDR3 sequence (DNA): TGTGCCAGCAGCTTAGCGGTGGGGACAGGGGGCTCCTACGAGCAGTACGTC. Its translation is CASSLAVGTGGSYEQYV.

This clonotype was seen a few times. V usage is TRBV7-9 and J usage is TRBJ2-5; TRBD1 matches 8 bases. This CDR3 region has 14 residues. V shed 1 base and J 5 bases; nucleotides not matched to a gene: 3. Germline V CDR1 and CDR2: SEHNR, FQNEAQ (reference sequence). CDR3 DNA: TGTGCCAGCAGCTTAGGACAGGGGATGGAGACCCAGTACTTC. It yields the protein CASSLGQGMETQYF. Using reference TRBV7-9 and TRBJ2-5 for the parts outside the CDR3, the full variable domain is DTGVSQNPRHKITKRGQNVTFRCDPISEHNRLYWYRQTLGQGPEFLTYFQNEAQLEKSRLLSDRFSAERPKGSFSTLEIQRTEQGDSAMYLCASSLGQGMETQYFGPGTRLLVL.